This T cell receptor beta chain was identified in a study of technical replicates of blood from a few donors. TCRdb keeps only in-frame clones here, not all; method: immunoSEQ multiplex PCR. The top ten clones hold about 0.23% of a sample with about 83,000 clones, around 94% of them seen once. After removal of 0 bases from V and 2 bases from J, the junction contained 5 bases not matched to a gene. The CDR3 contains 17 residues. Germline V CDR1 and CDR2: LNHDA, SQIVND (reference sequence). The V gene is TRBV19, the J gene TRBJ2-1; 9 nucleotides line up with TRBD2. The source material was T cells isolated from PBMCs. This clonotype was sampled from a human donor in good health. The CDR3 spells CASSIDEGLATYNEQFF. CDR3 nucleotide sequence: TGTGCCAGTAGTATAGACGAAGGACTAGCGACCTACAATGAGCAGTTCTTC.